A selection of T cell receptor beta chains follows, all from one sample in a study of T cell responses to AZD1222 COVID-19 vaccine. The protocol was immunoSEQ multiplex PCR, while the TCRdb copy is restricted to in-frame clones and leaves out a portion. The sample has roughly 140,000 clones; around 91% are singletons. Material: peripheral blood, obtained on day 0 of AZD1222 vaccination. The receptors were sampled from an adult in good health. The CDR3 runs from the conserved cysteine through the conserved F or W. A D gene is named only where the DNA matches it firmly. Clone size is stated in some rows and not others, as once, few, many or a class when expanded.

length	size	V	J	D	CDR3	DNA
16	.	TRBV5-1	TRBJ1-3	.	CASSSSGAAVGNTIYF	TGCGCCAGCAGCAGTAGCGGGGCGGCAGTTGGAAACACCATATATTTT
18	.	TRBV4-1	TRBJ2-3	.	CASSQVSRGEGVTDTQYF	TGCGCCAGCAGCCAAGTAAGTAGGGGGGAGGGGGTCACAGATACGCAGTATTTT
15	.	TRBV2	TRBJ1-5	.	CASSRHGASNQPQHF	TGTGCCAGCAGCAGACACGGGGCTAGCAATCAGCCCCAGCATTTT
14	.	TRBV7-2	TRBJ2-1	.	CASSPRVSGNEQFF	TGTGCCAGCAGCCCCCGTGTCAGCGGCAATGAGCAGTTCTTC
15	.	TRBV4-1	TRBJ2-2	.	CASSIEGLGTGELFF	TGCGCCAGCAGCATAGAGGGGCTCGGAACCGGGGAGCTGTTTTTT
13	.	TRBV11-1	TRBJ1-5	.	CASSLGEDQPQHF	TGTGCCAGCAGCTTAGGTGAGGATCAGCCCCAGCATTTT
15	few	TRBV6-1	TRBJ1-2	TRBD1	CASSETPGTGYGYTF	TGTGCCAGCAGTGAAACCCCGGGGACAGGCTATGGCTACACCTTC
13	.	TRBV18	TRBJ2-7	TRBD1	CASSTTGGYEQYF	TGTGCCAGCTCAACTACAGGGGGCTACGAGCAGTACTTC
14	.	TRBV9	TRBJ1-3	TRBD1	CASSRLTGGNTIYF	TGTGCCAGCAGCCGACTGACAGGGGGAAACACCATATATTTT
15	few	TRBV5-1	TRBJ2-3	.	CASSLEGEWTDTQYF	TGCGCCAGCAGCTTGGAAGGGGAGTGGACAGATACGCAGTATTTT
17	once	TRBV28	TRBJ1-1	TRBD1	CASSFTRGGIMNTEAFF	TGTGCCAGCAGTTTTACAAGAGGGGGCATAATGAACACTGAAGCTTTCTTT
13	.	TRBV18	TRBJ1-4	.	CASSQDLNEKLFF	TGTGCCAGCTCTCAGGACCTTAATGAAAAACTGTTTTTT
15	.	TRBV10-3	TRBJ2-7	TRBD2	CAISDLGGRSYEQYF	TGTGCCATCAGTGACTTGGGCGGGAGGTCCTACGAGCAGTACTTC
13	.	TRBV7-2	TRBJ1-1	.	CASSLNARTEAFF	TGTGCCAGCAGCTTAAATGCGCGCACTGAAGCTTTCTTT
14	.	TRBV4-1	TRBJ1-2	TRBD1	CASSQSTGEWGYTF	TGCGCCAGCAGCCAATCGACAGGGGAGTGGGGCTACACCTTC
14	.	TRBV7-2	TRBJ2-5	TRBD2	CASSSQAGEETQYF	TGTGCCAGCAGCTCCCAAGCGGGAGAGGAGACCCAGTACTTC
14	.	TRBV28	TRBJ2-7	TRBD1	CASSLGDRANEQYF	TGTGCCAGCAGTCTTGGGGACAGGGCCAACGAGCAGTACTTC
15	.	TRBV28	TRBJ1-5	.	CASSSTGITIQPQHF	TGTGCCAGCAGTTCTACCGGGATAACAATCCAGCCCCAGCATTTT
17	.	TRBV5-8	TRBJ2-1	.	CASSLAGGSGSDNEQFF	TGTGCCAGCAGCTTGGCCGGAGGGTCCGGCTCCGACAATGAGCAGTTCTTC
14	.	TRBV2	TRBJ2-7	TRBD1	CASSARDRAYEQYF	TGTGCCAGCAGTGCCCGGGACAGAGCCTACGAGCAGTACTTC
12	few	TRBV27	TRBJ1-6	.	CASSPINSPLHF	TGTGCCAGCAGTCCCATTAATTCACCCCTCCACTTT
13	.	TRBV28	TRBJ1-2	.	CASSFGRGYGYTF	TGTGCCAGCAGTTTTGGCAGGGGCTATGGCTACACCTTC
14	.	TRBV6-2/TRBV6-3	TRBJ1-2	.	CASSYSTDPYGYTF	TGTGCCAGCAGTTACTCGACCGATCCTTATGGCTACACCTTC
14	.	TRBV7-9	TRBJ1-5	.	CASSPGEAAQPQHF	TGTGCCAGCAGCCCAGGGGAGGCTGCCCAGCCCCAGCATTTT
19	.	TRBV12-5	TRBJ2-1	TRBD2	CASGPPEPKIAGIYNEQFF	TGTGCTAGTGGTCCGCCCGAGCCAAAGATAGCGGGTATCTACAATGAGCAGTTCTTC
16	.	TRBV11-2	TRBJ2-1	TRBD2	CASSLRDYLTYNEQFF	TGTGCCAGCAGCTTGAGGGACTACCTCACCTACAATGAGCAGTTCTTC
16	once	TRBV4-3	TRBJ2-7	.	CASSQDQATGRYEQYF	TGCGCCAGCAGCCAAGATCAAGCGACAGGGAGGTACGAGCAGTACTTC
15	once	TRBV27	TRBJ1-5	TRBD1	CASSLAMDRGQPQHF	TGTGCCAGCAGTTTAGCGATGGACAGGGGCCAGCCCCAGCATTTT
16	.	TRBV5-1	TRBJ2-1	TRBD1	CASGLSGGTGVNEQFF	TGCGCCAGCGGGCTCTCTGGCGGGACAGGGGTAAATGAGCAGTTCTTC
15	.	TRBV4-2	TRBJ2-7	TRBD2	CASSQSSGTAYEQYF	TGTGCCAGCAGCCAAAGTAGCGGGACCGCCTACGAGCAGTACTTC
16	.	TRBV7-9	TRBJ2-1	TRBD2	CASSFLSGSSYNEQFF	TGTGCCAGCAGCTTTTTGAGCGGGAGCTCCTACAATGAGCAGTTCTTC
15	.	TRBV28	TRBJ2-1	.	CASSPGLMFYNEQFF	TGTGCCAGCAGTCCGGGACTTATGTTCTACAATGAGCAGTTCTTC
15	.	TRBV28	TRBJ1-2	.	CASSFLPTVGYGYTF	TGTGCCAGCAGTTTTCTCCCGACAGTGGGCTATGGCTACACCTTC
14	.	TRBV3-1/TRBV3-2	TRBJ2-7	.	CASSQPGPLYEQYF	TGTGCCAGCAGCCAACCGGGGCCCCTTTACGAGCAGTACTTC
19	.	TRBV4-2	TRBJ2-3	TRBD2	CASSQGAGTSGGYTDTQYF	TGTGCCAGCAGCCAAGGAGCCGGGACTAGCGGGGGGTACACAGATACGCAGTATTTT
15	.	TRBV7-2	TRBJ1-5	.	CASSNRASGNQPQHF	TGTGCCAGCAGCAACCGGGCCAGCGGCAATCAGCCCCAGCATTTT
13	once	TRBV12-3/TRBV12-4	TRBJ1-2	.	CASSLGLNYGYTF	TGTGCCAGCAGTTTAGGGCTGAACTATGGCTACACCTTC
11	.	TRBV6-5	TRBJ2-2	.	CAARGTGELFF	TGTGCCGCTCGGGGCACCGGGGAGCTGTTTTTT
12	.	TRBV6-2/TRBV6-3	TRBJ2-3	.	CASSPLSDTQYF	TGTGCCAGCAGCCCCTTGTCAGATACGCAGTATTTT
12	.	TRBV24-1	TRBJ2-3	.	CATRTGVDTQYF	TGTGCCACCAGAACCGGGGTAGATACGCAGTATTTT
12	.	TRBV7-9	TRBJ2-1	.	CASSQTYNEQFF	TGTGCCAGCAGCCAAACCTACAATGAGCAGTTCTTC